Shown below are 32 T cell receptor beta chains from a single sample sequenced in a study of T cell responses to AZD1222 COVID-19 vaccine. Libraries were prepared by immunoSEQ multiplex PCR; TCRdb keeps only in-frame clonotypes and omits some of them. The table has 100,000 to 150,000 clones, around 84% seen once. The starting material was peripheral blood, obtained 28 days after the second AZD1222 dose. These receptors were taken from an adult who received the AZD1222 COVID-19 vaccine.

The chain carries TRBV11-3 and TRBJ2-1; maybe TRBD1 (6 bases). Germline V gene lookup returns CDR1 SGHNT and CDR2 YENEEA. V was cut by 0 bases and J by 6 bases, with 9 bases left in between. The CDR3 runs 14 residues. The CDR3 nucleotides are TGTGCCAGCAGCTTAGAGGCAGGGGTCAATGAGCAGTTCTTC. Translation gives CASSLEAGVNEQFF.

The chain has TRBV3-1 (or the pseudogene TRBV3-2) and TRBJ1-2, with D possibly TRBD1 on 5 matching bases. Per the germline V gene, CDR1 is LGHDT and CDR2 is YNNKEL (reference sequence). The V end was cut by 1 base, the J end by 6 bases, with 21 bases between. The CDR3 totals 17 residues. CDR3 region: CASSQGYWTGGMHGYTF. Written as DNA, the CDR3 is TGTGCCAGCAGCCAAGGCTACTGGACTGGGGGAATGCATGGCTACACCTTC.

The chain links TRBV5-1 to TRBJ1-1; D uncertain. This CDR3 region has 13 residues. Trimming cost V 1 base and J 3 bases, with 7 bases left between them. Germline V gene sequence: CDR1 SGHRS, CDR2 YFSETQ. CDR3 bases: TGCGCCAGCAGCTTGATTGGGGACACTGAAGCTTTCTTT. Its translation: CASSLIGDTEAFF. Looking up the rest from reference TRBV5-1 and TRBJ1-1 gives the full variable domain: KAGVTQTPRYLIKTRGQQVTLSCSPISGHRSVSWYQQTPGQGLQFLFEYFSETQRNKGNFPGRFSGRQFSNSRSEMNVSTLELGDSALYLCASSLIGDTEAFFGQGTRLTVV.

This chain uses TRBV5-1 with TRBJ2-7; tentatively, D is TRBD2 (6 bases). Germline values: CDR1 SGHRS, CDR2 YFSETQ. The V end was cut by 4 bases, the J end by 4 bases, with 12 bases between. CDR3 length: 13 residues. The CDR3 spells CASSVTRGYEQYF. The CDR3 region has the DNA TGCGCCAGCAGCGTGACTAGAGGGTACGAGCAGTACTTC.

V gene TRBV7-2 combines with J gene TRBJ2-1; D unresolved. The germline V gene encodes CDR1 SGHTA and CDR2 FQGNSA. V was cut by 5 bases and J by 4 bases, with 15 bases left in between. The CDR3 extends over 15 amino acids. In DNA form, the CDR3 reads TGTGCCAGCAGCCCCCGTAAGGTTAGATACAATGAGCAGTTCTTC. It yields the protein CASSPRKVRYNEQFF.

This chain joins TRBV6-2 or TRBV6-3 and TRBJ2-3, with TRBD2 identical over 12 bases. Germline V gene data show CDR1 as MNHEY and CDR2 as SVGEGT. The CDR3 runs to 15 residues. V lost 7 bases and J lost 2; bases outside the gene matches: 4. As DNA, the CDR3 is TGTGCCAGCACCCCTAGCGGGGGGGCCACAGATACGCAGTATTTT. Its translation is CASTPSGGATDTQYF.

The count of this clone is one. The V and J genes are TRBV3-1 (or the pseudogene TRBV3-2) and TRBJ2-4; 10 bases match TRBD2. V lost 1 base and J lost 9; bases outside the gene matches: 12. Germline CDR1 reads LGHDT; CDR2 reads YNNKEL (reference sequence). The CDR3 is 17 amino acids. CDR3 coding DNA: TGTGCCAGCAGCCAAGGGCTAGCGGGGGTATCCCAGGGCATTCAGTACTTC. Translation: CASSQGLAGVSQGIQYF.

The gene calls are TRBV28 and TRBJ2-7, with a weak D call TRBD1 (7 bases). The V end was cut by 5 bases, the J end by 6 bases, with 20 bases between. The V gene's germline CDR1 is MDHEN and CDR2 SYDVKM. This CDR3 is built from 15 residues. CDR3 sequence reads: CASSTGRGERGEQYF. In DNA, the CDR3 is TGTGCCAGCAGTACCGGCAGGGGGGAGAGGGGCGAGCAGTACTTC.

The J gene is TRBJ1-1, the V gene TRBV30; D unclear. Trimming took off 0 bases at V and 10 bases at J, with 18 bases between the two ends. The germline V gene has CDR1 GTSNPN and CDR2 SVGIG (reference sequence). CDR3 size: 14 residues. The CDR3 spells CAWSVPGLKIGAFF. The CDR3 DNA reads as TGTGCCTGGAGTGTTCCGGGCCTCAAGATTGGAGCTTTCTTT.

V is TRBV2 and J is TRBJ2-5; 7 nucleotides match TRBD2. From germline, CDR1 is SNHLY and CDR2 FYNNEI. CDR3 length equals 13 residues. The trim removed 2 bases at V and 4 bases at J, leaving 1 base unmatched. The CDR3 loop is CASSEPGGETQYF. The CDR3 DNA is TGTGCCAGCAGTGAACCGGGGGGAGAGACCCAGTACTTC.

Regarding this clone: Sequence at one end of the junction differs from germline and may be a read error. The rearrangement joins TRBV6-1 to TRBJ2-3, with TRBD1 matching over 7 bases. The CDR3 totals 15 residues. Germline CDR1 reads MNHNS; CDR2 reads SASEGT. CDR3 protein: CASSEGTESTDTQYF. As DNA, the CDR3 is TGTGCCAGCAGCGAAGGGACAGAAAGCACAGATACGCAGTATTTT.

The CDR3 DNA reads TGTGCCACCAAAAGCTCACAGCGGACAGGTTTATTCAGCAATCAGCCCCAGCATTTT. It codes for CATKSSQRTGLFSNQPQHF. The chain employs TRBV19 and TRBJ1-5, with TRBD1 matching 7 bases. Germline CDR1 is LNHDA and CDR2 is SQIVND (reference sequence). The CDR3 is 19 amino acids. Trimming removed 10 bases from V and 1 base from J; junction bases left unmatched: 22.

The V call is TRBV19, the J call TRBJ2-3; 8 nucleotides match TRBD2. This CDR3 region has 13 residues. Germline loops: CDR1 LNHDA, CDR2 SQIVND (reference sequence). V lost 5 bases, J lost 6 bases, and 4 bases stayed unmatched. This CDR3 reads CASSRASGDTQYF. CDR3 coding DNA: TGTGCCAGTAGTCGGGCTAGCGGGGATACGCAGTATTTT.

The rearrangement links TRBV28 to TRBJ2-1; D is unclear. V lost 6 bases and J 1 base, leaving 19 bases between the germline ends. Germline CDR1 MDHEN, CDR2 SYDVKM. The CDR3 has 17 residues. CDR3 residues: CASSILSIRLSYNEQFF. CDR3 DNA sequence: TGTGCCAGCAGCATTCTGTCGATCAGGCTATCCTACAATGAGCAGTTCTTC.

The chain recombines TRBV2 with TRBJ2-7; D tentatively fits TRBD1 or TRBD2 (5 bases each). Germline-derived CDR1 and CDR2 are SNHLY and FYNNEI. Trimming took 1 base from V and 2 from J, leaving 21 bases between them. The CDR3 is 18 amino acids. CDR3 DNA: TGTGCCAGCAGTGAAGAAGGTTGGGACCCCAAAGGTCCCTACGAGCAGTACTTC. It codes for CASSEEGWDPKGPYEQYF. Complete variable domain (other parts from reference TRBV2 and TRBJ2-7): EPEVTQTPSHQVTQMGQEVILRCVPISNHLYFYWYRQILGQKVEFLVSFYNNEISEKSEIFDDQFSVERPDGSNFTLKIRSTKLEDSAMYFCASSEEGWDPKGPYEQYFGPGTRLTVT.

The rearrangement links TRBV16 to TRBJ2-1, with D maybe TRBD1 (5 bases). Germline V lookup: CDR1 KGHSY, CDR2 FQNENV. The V gene lost 4 bases and the J gene lost 9 bases, with 13 bases spanning the gap. The length of the CDR3 is 13 residues. This CDR3 is CASSPEPTGEQFF. Here the CDR3 DNA reads TGTGCCAGCAGCCCGGAACCCACAGGTGAGCAGTTCTTC.

The V and J genes are TRBV7-9 and TRBJ1-2; D is unresolved. The CDR3 contains 15 residues. Per germline, CDR1 SEHNR and CDR2 FQNEAQ (reference sequence). V lost 7 bases to trimming and J lost 8 bases, with 23 bases between them. CDR3: CASTGGVRNPSGYTF. The CDR3 nucleotides are TGTGCCAGCACCGGCGGGGTGCGGAACCCTTCCGGCTACACCTTC.

The chain employs TRBV7-9 and TRBJ2-7; 8 bases agree with TRBD2. Per germline, CDR1 SEHNR and CDR2 FQNEAQ (reference sequence). Losses at the gene ends were 6 bases for V and 1 base for J; bases not matched to a gene: 11. The CDR3 runs to 16 residues. The CDR3 region has the DNA TGTGCCAGCAGTCCCCGTGCGGGGGGCGGGTCCTACGAGCAGTACTTC. It encodes CASSPRAGGGSYEQYF. The variable domain in full, with the rest retrieved from reference TRBV7-9 and TRBJ2-7, is DTGVSQNPRHKITKRGQNVTFRCDPISEHNRLYWYRQTLGQGPEFLTYFQNEAQLEKSRLLSDRFSAERPKGSFSTLEIQRTEQGDSAMYLCASSPRAGGGSYEQYFGPGTRLTVT.

The V call is TRBV12-3 or TRBV12-4, the J call TRBJ2-3; the D gene is possibly TRBD1 (5 bases). The CDR3 is made up of 13 amino acids. The V and J ends lost 4 bases and 2 bases respectively, with 7 bases between them. CDR3 residues: CASSSDNTDTQYF. CDR3 DNA: TGTGCCAGCAGTTCGGACAACACAGATACGCAGTATTTT.

This clone has only a few counts. This sequence joins TRBV5-1 and TRBJ2-1, with no clear D. V gave up 3 bases and J gave up 0 bases, with 10 bases separating them. The CDR3 is 15 residues long. In germline, CDR1 is SGHRS, CDR2 YFSETQ. CDR3 coding DNA: TGCGCCAGCAGCTCTCCGGGTCACTCCTACAATGAGCAGTTCTTC. Residues: CASSSPGHSYNEQFF.

Written as DNA, the CDR3 is TGCGCCAGCAGCTTAACAGCAGATACGCAGTATTTT. Translation gives CASSLTADTQYF. The rearrangement links TRBV5-1 to TRBJ2-3; D call uncertain. The germline gives CDR1 SGHRS, CDR2 YFSETQ. This CDR3 has 12 residues. The V and J ends lost 2 bases and 4 bases respectively, with 5 bases between them.

This clone was seen only a few times. This chain uses TRBV18 with TRBJ2-7; no definite D call. Trimming removed 2 bases from V and 0 bases from J, with 14 bases in between. Germline assignment: CDR1 KGHSH and CDR2 LQKENI. This CDR3 has 16 amino acids. The DNA for the CDR3 is TGTGCCAGCTCACCAATGCCGGCCCCAAGCTCCTACGAGCAGTACTTC. Amino acid sequence: CASSPMPAPSSYEQYF.

CDR3 nucleotide sequence: TGTGCCAGCAGCGAACGACAGGGGGCGTCTTCTGAAGCTTTCTTT. Amino acids: CASSERQGASSEAFF. The chain recombines TRBV7-2 with TRBJ1-1; 10 bases are a match to TRBD1. Germline CDR1 SGHTA, CDR2 FQGNSA. V lost 5 bases to trimming and J lost 6 bases; unmatched junction nucleotides: 9. CDR3 size: 15 residues.

The chain combines TRBV5-1 with TRBJ2-1; 10 bases match TRBD2. V lost 0 bases, J lost 5 bases, and 5 bases stayed unmatched. Germline-derived CDR1 and CDR2 are SGHRS and YFSETQ. This CDR3 is built from 16 residues. The CDR3 is CASSLAGLAVNNEQFF. For the CDR3, the DNA is TGCGCCAGCAGCTTGGCCGGACTAGCGGTAAACAATGAGCAGTTCTTC.

The chain employs TRBV18 and TRBJ1-2; possibly TRBD1 for D (5 bases). CDR1 is KGHSH and CDR2 is LQKENI in the germline V gene. There are 12 residues in the CDR3. V lost 3 bases and J 7 bases, leaving 9 bases between the germline ends. The CDR3 is CASSPPGTGYTF. The CDR3 region has the DNA TGTGCCAGCTCACCCCCAGGGACTGGCTACACCTTC. Complete variable domain (other parts from reference TRBV18 and TRBJ1-2): NAGVMQNPRHLVRRRGQEARLRCSPMKGHSHVYWYRQLPEEGLKFMVYLQKENIIDESGMPKERFSAEFPKEGPSILRIQQVVRGDSAAYFCASSPPGTGYTFGSGTRLTVV.

This sequence joins TRBV18 and TRBJ1-5, with 9 bases lining up with TRBD1. From germline, CDR1 is KGHSH and CDR2 LQKENI. This CDR3 is built from 15 residues. The ends lost 4 bases at V and 0 bases at J; junction bases unmatched: 1. The CDR3 loop is CASSQGQGSNQPQHF. CDR3 nucleotide sequence: TGTGCCAGCTCACAGGGACAGGGTAGCAATCAGCCCCAGCATTTT.

The chain recombines TRBV28 with TRBJ1-1; D not resolved. This CDR3 contains 16 residues. Germline V gene data show CDR1 as MDHEN and CDR2 as SYDVKM. The germline V and J ends were trimmed by 2 bases and 1 base, with 14 bases remaining between them. For the CDR3, the DNA is TGTGCCAGCAGTTTAACCACGCGCAGTTCGAACACTGAAGCTTTCTTT. Its translation is CASSLTTRSSNTEAFF. The whole variable domain, filled in from reference TRBV28 and TRBJ1-1, reads DVKVTQSSRYLVKRTGEKVFLECVQDMDHENMFWYRQDPGLGLRLIYFSYDVKMKEKGDIPEGYSVSREKKERFSLILESASTNQTSMYLCASSLTTRSSNTEAFFGQGTRLTVV.

For the CDR3, the DNA is TGTGCCAGCAGTCCGACCGGGACAGGGGTTTTCTTTGAGACCCAGTACTTC. This encodes CASSPTGTGVFFETQYF. The chain couples TRBV27 to TRBJ2-5; 10 bases agree with TRBD1. The CDR3 is made up of 17 amino acids. V gave up 5 bases and J gave up 5 bases; unmatched junction bases: 14. CDR1 is MNHEY, CDR2 SMNVEV, per germline (reference sequence).

This clone has a single count. The rearrangement links TRBV3-1 (or the pseudogene TRBV3-2) to TRBJ1-1, with 9 bases identical to TRBD1. V shed 4 bases and J 3 bases; nucleotides not matched to a gene: 9. CDR1 and CDR2 from the germline V gene are LGHDT and YNNKEL (reference sequence). CDR3 size: 16 residues. The CDR3 DNA reads as TGTGCCAGCAGCCTAACGCCGGGACAGGGTTACACTGAAGCTTTCTTT. It codes for CASSLTPGQGYTEAFF.

The gene calls are TRBV19 and TRBJ1-1, with D maybe TRBD1 (5 bases). Germline-derived CDR1 and CDR2 are LNHDA and SQIVND (reference sequence). V gave up 0 bases and J gave up 1 base, with 9 bases separating them. The CDR3 has 15 amino acids. The CDR3 DNA is TGTGCCAGTAGTATAGAAGGGACGGGGAACACTGAAGCTTTCTTT. Translating it yields CASSIEGTGNTEAFF.

The gene calls are TRBV7-2 and TRBJ2-1; 9 bases agree with TRBD2. J gave up 1 base and V 9 bases, and 16 bases lay outside the gene matches. CDR3 length: 18 amino acids. Germline assignment: CDR1 SGHTA and CDR2 FQGNSA. The CDR3 sequence is CASCARAGGSLSYNEQFF. CDR3 DNA sequence: TGTGCCAGTTGCGCTCGAGCGGGGGGCTCCCTTTCCTACAATGAGCAGTTCTTC.

V gene TRBV12-3 or TRBV12-4 combines with J gene TRBJ1-2, with D unresolved. This CDR3 has 12 amino acids. V gave up 3 bases and J gave up 5 bases, with 7 bases separating them. The CDR3 reads CASSFLGYGYTF. In DNA, the CDR3 is TGTGCCAGCAGTTTTTTGGGTTATGGCTACACCTTC.